A selection of T cell receptor beta chains follows, all from one sample in a study of Ad26.COV2.S vaccination and SARS-CoV-2 variants. Assay used: immunoSEQ multiplex PCR; TCRdb lists only in-frame clones, some missing. Among about 680,000 clones listed, about 90% were seen once. The material was peripheral blood, obtained in a trial of Ad26.COV2.S vaccine versus placebo. These receptor sequences come from a person aged 18-65 years who received the Ad26.COV2.S COVID-19 vaccine or a placebo. Each CDR3 is given with its conserved first and last residue. D genes are given only for firm matches. Size is omitted from some rows. Given values are once, few, many or a class for expanded clones.

length: 14; size: NA; V: TRBV3-1/TRBV3-2; D: NA; J: TRBJ2-7; CDR3: CASSQVRDSYEQYF; DNA: TGTGCCAGCAGCCAAGTGAGGGATTCCTACGAGCAGTACTTC
length: 16; size: NA; V: TRBV7-2; D: NA; J: TRBJ1-5; CDR3: CASSLGGVYSNQPQHF; DNA: TGTGCCAGCAGCTTAGGGGGGGTGTATAGCAATCAGCCCCAGCATTTT
length: 16; size: NA; V: TRBV6-4; D: TRBD1; J: TRBJ2-1; CDR3: CASSDRQGAGYNEQFF; DNA: TGTGCCAGCAGTGACCGACAGGGGGCGGGCTACAATGAGCAGTTCTTC
length: 16; size: NA; V: TRBV6-2/TRBV6-3; D: NA; J: TRBJ1-3; CDR3: CASSLRTPADRNTIYF; DNA: TGTGCCAGCAGTTTAAGGACTCCGGCTGATCGAAACACCATATATTTT
length: 14; size: few; V: TRBV5-1; D: TRBD1; J: TRBJ1-2; CDR3: CASSLEGQNYGYTF; DNA: TGCGCCAGCAGCTTGGAGGGACAGAACTATGGCTACACCTTC
length: 15; size: NA; V: TRBV4-2; D: NA; J: TRBJ2-1; CDR3: CASSLTLSSYNEQFF; DNA: TGTGCCAGCAGCCTCACTCTGAGCTCCTACAATGAGCAGTTCTTC
length: 14; size: NA; V: TRBV27; D: TRBD1; J: TRBJ1-1; CDR3: CATGDRGPSQKAFF; DNA: TGTGCCACCGGTGACAGGGGGCCCTCCCAGAAAGCTTTCTTT
length: 14; size: NA; V: TRBV29-1; D: NA; J: TRBJ1-1; CDR3: CSVEVATGNTEAFF; DNA: TGCAGCGTTGAAGTCGCGACGGGGAACACTGAAGCTTTCTTT
length: 13; size: NA; V: TRBV19; D: NA; J: TRBJ1-1; CDR3: CASKGLMNTEAFF; DNA: TGTGCCAGTAAGGGTTTGATGAACACTGAAGCTTTCTTT
length: 14; size: NA; V: TRBV21-1; D: NA; J: TRBJ2-5; CDR3: CASSTPGTQETQYF; DNA: TGTGCCAGCAGCACCCCGGGGACCCAAGAGACCCAGTACTTC
length: 18; size: NA; V: TRBV4-1; D: NA; J: TRBJ2-7; CDR3: CASSRLRGPPGLFYEQYF; DNA: TGCGCCAGCAGCCGCCTAAGGGGGCCTCCGGGACTATTCTACGAGCAGTACTTC
length: 17; size: NA; V: TRBV3-1/TRBV3-2; D: NA; J: TRBJ1-3; CDR3: CASSQALGQGKGNTIYF; DNA: TGTGCCAGCAGCCAAGCGCTGGGGCAGGGGAAAGGAAACACCATATATTTT
length: 20; size: NA; V: TRBV7-3; D: TRBD2; J: TRBJ2-1; CDR3: CASSLTYVGLADLSYNEQFF; DNA: TGTGCCAGCAGCTTAACGTATGTGGGACTAGCGGACCTCTCCTACAATGAGCAGTTCTTC
length: 14; size: NA; V: TRBV6-6; D: NA; J: TRBJ1-2; CDR3: CASSRPDRISGYTF; DNA: TGTGCCAGCAGCCGACCAGACAGGATCAGTGGCTACACCTTC
length: 15; size: NA; V: TRBV10-3; D: TRBD1; J: TRBJ1-3; CDR3: CAIMPDRGPGNTIYF; DNA: TGTGCCATCATGCCCGACAGGGGGCCAGGAAACACCATATATTTT
length: 15; size: NA; V: TRBV7-2; D: TRBD1; J: TRBJ1-2; CDR3: CASSLNTGGAYGYTF; DNA: TGTGCCAGCAGCTTAAATACAGGGGGCGCTTACGGCTACACCTTC
length: 15; size: NA; V: TRBV27; D: NA; J: TRBJ2-3; CDR3: CASSPPGAVTDTQYF; DNA: TGTGCCAGCAGTCCCCCGGGGGCGGTCACAGATACGCAGTATTTT
length: 13; size: NA; V: TRBV30; D: TRBD1; J: TRBJ1-1; CDR3: CAWSVQGDTEAFF; DNA: TGTGCCTGGAGTGTACAGGGGGACACTGAAGCTTTCTTT
length: 15; size: once; V: TRBV30; D: TRBD1; J: TRBJ2-4; CDR3: CAWSGTGTGAIIQYF; DNA: TGTGCCTGGAGCGGCACCGGGACAGGGGCGATCATTCAGTACTTC
length: 11; size: few; V: TRBV20-1; D: NA; J: TRBJ1-2; CDR3: CSAVTTYGYTF; DNA: TGCAGTGCTGTTACCACCTATGGCTACACCTTC
length: 15; size: NA; V: TRBV6-2/TRBV6-3; D: TRBD1; J: TRBJ1-6; CDR3: CASSYPNDRDSPLHF; DNA: TGTGCCAGCAGTTACCCCAACGACAGGGATTCACCCCTCCACTTT
length: 13; size: NA; V: TRBV7-2; D: NA; J: TRBJ2-7; CDR3: CASSLTGTYEQYF; DNA: TGTGCCAGCAGCTTAACAGGGACCTACGAGCAGTACTTC
length: 15; size: NA; V: TRBV10-3; D: NA; J: TRBJ2-3; CDR3: CATSFGSVSTDTQYF; DNA: TGTGCCACCAGTTTTGGGTCGGTTAGCACAGATACGCAGTATTTT
length: 15; size: NA; V: TRBV11-2; D: NA; J: TRBJ2-7; CDR3: CASSFLSQGTYEQYF; DNA: TGTGCCAGCAGCTTTCTTTCTCAGGGGACCTACGAGCAGTACTTC
length: 14; size: NA; V: TRBV5-5; D: NA; J: TRBJ1-2; CDR3: CASSLEQAFYGYTF; DNA: TGTGCCAGCAGCTTGGAACAGGCCTTCTATGGCTACACCTTC
length: 16; size: NA; V: TRBV5-1; D: TRBD1; J: TRBJ1-2; CDR3: CASSLGTGTGAPGYTF; DNA: TGCGCCAGCAGCTTGGGCACCGGGACAGGGGCGCCAGGCTACACCTTC
length: 16; size: NA; V: TRBV19; D: NA; J: TRBJ2-1; CDR3: CASSIDLEYSYNEQFF; DNA: TGTGCCAGTAGTATAGATCTCGAGTATTCCTACAATGAGCAGTTCTTC
length: 14; size: NA; V: TRBV2; D: NA; J: TRBJ2-7; CDR3: CATLPRAPSYEQYF; DNA: TGTGCCACCCTACCCCGAGCGCCCTCCTACGAGCAGTACTTC
length: 16; size: NA; V: TRBV7-2; D: TRBD2; J: TRBJ2-2; CDR3: CASSLAGLAGTGELFF; DNA: TGTGCCAGCAGCTTAGCCGGACTAGCAGGAACCGGGGAGCTGTTTTTT
length: 14; size: once; V: TRBV10-2; D: NA; J: TRBJ2-7; CDR3: CASRGRDPLYEQYF; DNA: TGCGCCAGCAGGGGCCGGGACCCCCTATACGAGCAGTACTTC
length: 14; size: NA; V: TRBV5-5; D: TRBD1; J: TRBJ2-7; CDR3: CASSLKQGWYEQYF; DNA: TGTGCCAGCAGCTTGAAACAGGGGTGGTACGAGCAGTACTTC
length: 17; size: NA; V: TRBV10-2; D: NA; J: TRBJ1-5; CDR3: CAIPSCQVDGWNQPQHF; DNA: TGCGCCATCCCTAGTTGCCAGGTTGATGGTTGGAATCAGCCCCAGCATTTT
length: 16; size: NA; V: TRBV18; D: TRBD2; J: TRBJ2-5; CDR3: CASSPRTSGTQETQYF; DNA: TGTGCCAGCTCACCAAGGACTAGCGGGACGCAAGAGACCCAGTACTTC
length: 16; size: NA; V: TRBV4-1; D: TRBD2; J: TRBJ2-2; CDR3: CASSPSGGRDTGELFF; DNA: TGCGCCAGCAGCCCCAGCGGGGGGCGAGACACCGGGGAGCTGTTTTTT
length: 13; size: NA; V: TRBV30; D: TRBD1; J: TRBJ1-6; CDR3: CAWGQGSDSPLHF; DNA: TGTGCCTGGGGACAGGGGTCTGATTCACCCCTCCACTTT
length: 18; size: NA; V: TRBV19; D: NA; J: TRBJ2-2; CDR3: CASDPWGGRSPNTGELFF; DNA: TGTGCCAGCGATCCCTGGGGTGGGAGGTCCCCGAACACCGGGGAGCTGTTTTTT
length: 17; size: NA; V: TRBV5-4; D: TRBD2; J: TRBJ2-2; CDR3: CASSLLAGVGNTGELFF; DNA: TGTGCCAGCAGCTTACTAGCGGGAGTAGGGAACACCGGGGAGCTGTTTTTT
length: 14; size: NA; V: TRBV6-6; D: TRBD1; J: TRBJ2-7; CDR3: CASSYRGTGSEQYF; DNA: TGTGCCAGCAGTTACCGGGGGACAGGGAGCGAGCAGTACTTC
length: 15; size: once; V: TRBV3-1/TRBV3-2; D: NA; J: TRBJ1-4; CDR3: CASSPVGDSNEKLFF; DNA: TGTGCCAGCAGCCCGGTCGGGGATTCTAATGAAAAACTGTTTTTT
length: 16; size: NA; V: TRBV4-3; D: NA; J: TRBJ1-4; CDR3: CASSQDFGPEGEKLFF; DNA: TGCGCCAGCAGCCAAGATTTTGGGCCCGAAGGGGAAAAACTGTTTTTT
length: 16; size: NA; V: TRBV9; D: TRBD1; J: TRBJ2-1; CDR3: CASSVRQGSSYNEQFF; DNA: TGTGCCAGCAGCGTCAGACAGGGGAGCTCCTACAATGAGCAGTTCTTC
length: 13; size: NA; V: TRBV2; D: NA; J: TRBJ1-2; CDR3: CASSEYRAQGYTF; DNA: TGTGCCAGCAGTGAGTACAGGGCCCAGGGCTACACCTTC